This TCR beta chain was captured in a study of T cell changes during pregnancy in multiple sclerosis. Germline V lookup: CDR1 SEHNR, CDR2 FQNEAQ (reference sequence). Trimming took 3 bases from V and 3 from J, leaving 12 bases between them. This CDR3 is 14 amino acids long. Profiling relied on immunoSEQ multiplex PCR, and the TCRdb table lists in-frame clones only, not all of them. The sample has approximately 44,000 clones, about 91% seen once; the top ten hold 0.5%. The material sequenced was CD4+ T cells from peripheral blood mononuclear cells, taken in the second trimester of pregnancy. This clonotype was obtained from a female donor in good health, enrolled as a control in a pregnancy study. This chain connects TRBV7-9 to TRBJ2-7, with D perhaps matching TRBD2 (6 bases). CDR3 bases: TGTGCCAGCAGCTTCGGGGGTCAGGGCTACGAGCAGTACTTC. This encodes CASSFGGQGYEQYF.